The T cell receptor (beta chain) described here comes from a study of T-cell reconstitution after alpha-beta-depleted transplantation in children. Unique molecular identifiers were used to barcode this TCRbeta library. TCRdb fed the PCR reads into MiXCR, producing one record per CDR3 protein. The sample lists fewer than 400,000 distinct CDR3 sequences, roughly 20% occurring once. This clonotype was sampled from a human donor who donated a stem cell graft to a child with acute myeloid leukemia. This specimen consisted of PBMCs from the stem cell graft donor, obtained from the stem cell graft.

The chain's CDR3 is CASSVQGVPMNTEAFF. The CDR3 coding sequence is TGTGCCAGCAGCGTCCAAGGGGTGCCCATGAACACTGAAGCTTTCTTT. The rearrangement joins TRBV7-2 to TRBJ1-1, with a weak D call TRBD1 (5 bases). Germline V gene lookup returns CDR1 SGHTA and CDR2 FQGNSA. V shed 5 bases and J shed 0 bases, with 16 bases lying between them. The CDR3 length is 16 residues.